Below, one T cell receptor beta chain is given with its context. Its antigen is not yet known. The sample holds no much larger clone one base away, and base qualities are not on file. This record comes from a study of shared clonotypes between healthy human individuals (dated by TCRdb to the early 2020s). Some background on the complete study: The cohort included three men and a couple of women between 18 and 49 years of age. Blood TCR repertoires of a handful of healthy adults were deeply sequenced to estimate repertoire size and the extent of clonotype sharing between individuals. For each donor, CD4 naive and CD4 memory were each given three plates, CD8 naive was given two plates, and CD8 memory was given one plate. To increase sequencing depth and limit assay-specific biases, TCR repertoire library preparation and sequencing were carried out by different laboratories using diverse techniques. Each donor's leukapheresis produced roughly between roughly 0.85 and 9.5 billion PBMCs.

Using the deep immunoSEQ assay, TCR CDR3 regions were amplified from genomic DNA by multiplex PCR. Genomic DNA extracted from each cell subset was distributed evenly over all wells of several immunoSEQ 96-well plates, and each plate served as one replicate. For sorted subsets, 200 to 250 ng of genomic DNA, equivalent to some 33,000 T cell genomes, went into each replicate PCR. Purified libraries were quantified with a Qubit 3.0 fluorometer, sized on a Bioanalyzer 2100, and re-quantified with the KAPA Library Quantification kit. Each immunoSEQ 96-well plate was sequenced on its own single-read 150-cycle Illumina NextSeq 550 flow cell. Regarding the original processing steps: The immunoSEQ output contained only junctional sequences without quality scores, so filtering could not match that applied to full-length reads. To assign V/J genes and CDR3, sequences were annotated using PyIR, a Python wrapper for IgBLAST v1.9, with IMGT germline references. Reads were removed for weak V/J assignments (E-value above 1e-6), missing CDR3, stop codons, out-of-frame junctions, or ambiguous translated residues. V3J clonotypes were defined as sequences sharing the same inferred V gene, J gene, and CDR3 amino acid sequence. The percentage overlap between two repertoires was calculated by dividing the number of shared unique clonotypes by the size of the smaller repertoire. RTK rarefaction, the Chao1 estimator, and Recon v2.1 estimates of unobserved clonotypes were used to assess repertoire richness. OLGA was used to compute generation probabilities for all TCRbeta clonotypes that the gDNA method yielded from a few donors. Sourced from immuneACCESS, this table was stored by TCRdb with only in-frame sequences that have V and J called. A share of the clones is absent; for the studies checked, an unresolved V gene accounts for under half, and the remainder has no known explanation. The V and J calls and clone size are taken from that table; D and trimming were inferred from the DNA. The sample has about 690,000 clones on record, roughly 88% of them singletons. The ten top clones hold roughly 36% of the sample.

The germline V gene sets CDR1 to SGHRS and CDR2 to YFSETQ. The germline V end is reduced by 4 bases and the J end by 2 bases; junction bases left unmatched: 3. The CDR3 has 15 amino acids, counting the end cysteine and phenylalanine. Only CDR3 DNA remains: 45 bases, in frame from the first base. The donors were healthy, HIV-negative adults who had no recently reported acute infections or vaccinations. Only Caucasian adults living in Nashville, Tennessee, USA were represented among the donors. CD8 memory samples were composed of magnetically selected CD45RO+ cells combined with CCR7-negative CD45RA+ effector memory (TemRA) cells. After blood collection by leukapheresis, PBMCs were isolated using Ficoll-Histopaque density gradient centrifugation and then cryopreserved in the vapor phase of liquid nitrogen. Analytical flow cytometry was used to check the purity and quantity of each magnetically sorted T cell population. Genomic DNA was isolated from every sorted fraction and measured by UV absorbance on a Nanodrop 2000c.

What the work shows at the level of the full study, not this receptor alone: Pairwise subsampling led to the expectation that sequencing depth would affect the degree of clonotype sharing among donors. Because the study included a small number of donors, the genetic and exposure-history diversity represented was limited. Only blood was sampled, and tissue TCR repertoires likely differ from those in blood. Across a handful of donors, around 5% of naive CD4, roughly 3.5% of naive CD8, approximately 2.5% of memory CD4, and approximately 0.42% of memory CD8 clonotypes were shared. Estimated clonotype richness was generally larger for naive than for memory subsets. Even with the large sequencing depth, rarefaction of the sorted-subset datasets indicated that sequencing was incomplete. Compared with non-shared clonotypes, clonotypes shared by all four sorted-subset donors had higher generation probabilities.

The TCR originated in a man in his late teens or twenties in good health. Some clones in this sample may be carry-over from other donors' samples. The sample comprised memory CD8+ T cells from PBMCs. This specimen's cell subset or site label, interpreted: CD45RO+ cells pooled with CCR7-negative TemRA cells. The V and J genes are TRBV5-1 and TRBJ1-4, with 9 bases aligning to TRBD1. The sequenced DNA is TGCGCCAGCAGCGGGACAGGGACGACTAATGAAAAACTGTTTTTT. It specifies CASSGTGTTNEKLFF.